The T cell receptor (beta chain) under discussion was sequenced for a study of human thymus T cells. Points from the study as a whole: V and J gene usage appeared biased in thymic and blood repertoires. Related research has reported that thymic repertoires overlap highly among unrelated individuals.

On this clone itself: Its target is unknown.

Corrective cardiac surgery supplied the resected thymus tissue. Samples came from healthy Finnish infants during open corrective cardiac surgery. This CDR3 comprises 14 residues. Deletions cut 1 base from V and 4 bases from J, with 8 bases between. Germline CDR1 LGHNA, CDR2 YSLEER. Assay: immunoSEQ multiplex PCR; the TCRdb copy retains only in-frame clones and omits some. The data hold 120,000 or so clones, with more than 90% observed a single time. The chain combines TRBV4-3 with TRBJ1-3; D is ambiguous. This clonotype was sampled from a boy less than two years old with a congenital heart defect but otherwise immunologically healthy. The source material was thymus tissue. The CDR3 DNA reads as TGCGCCAGCAGCCAAGGAAAAGGGGGAAACACCATATATTTT. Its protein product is CASSQGKGGNTIYF.